The 2 T cell receptor beta chains in this list originate from one sample, sequenced in a study of T cells expressing NK-cell markers. TCRdb derives one entry per CDR3 protein from the 5' RACE reads, leaving out DNA. The listing records a few hundred thousand distinct CDR3 sequences. The sample taken for sequencing was blood T cells: a sorted CD56 or NKG2C T cell subset, CD4+ or CD8+ T cells, or bulk PBMC T cells (not recorded which). The receptor source for this set is a man aged 18-75 years in good health.

The CDR3 sequence is CASTPGGGLPRGAYEQYF. The V gene is TRBV11-1, the J gene TRBJ2-7; TCRdb outputs TRBD1, but without DNA this stays unchecked. From germline, CDR1 is SGHAT and CDR2 FQDESV (reference sequence). CDR3 length: 18 amino acids. Supplemented by reference TRBV11-1 and TRBJ2-7, the full variable domain reads EAEVAQSPRYKITEKSQAVAFWCDPISGHATLYWYRQILGQGPELLVQFQDESVVDDSQLPKDRFSAERLKGVDSTLKIQPAELGDSAMYLCASTPGGGLPRGAYEQYFGPGTRLTVT.

The chain combines TRBV3-1 with TRBJ2-7. The CDR3 length is 13 residues. Per the germline V gene, CDR1 is LGHDT and CDR2 is YNNKEL (reference sequence). The CDR3: CASSQEGRPQRYF.